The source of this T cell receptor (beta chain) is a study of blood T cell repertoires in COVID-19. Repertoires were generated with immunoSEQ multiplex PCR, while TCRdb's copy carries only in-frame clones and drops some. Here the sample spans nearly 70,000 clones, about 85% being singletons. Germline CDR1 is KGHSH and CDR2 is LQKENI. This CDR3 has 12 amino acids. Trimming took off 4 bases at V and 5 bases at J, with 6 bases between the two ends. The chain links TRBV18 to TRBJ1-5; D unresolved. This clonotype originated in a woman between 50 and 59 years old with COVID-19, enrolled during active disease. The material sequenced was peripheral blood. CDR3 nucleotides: TGTGCCAGCTCACTCGCGGATCAGCCCCAGCATTTT. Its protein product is CASSLADQPQHF.